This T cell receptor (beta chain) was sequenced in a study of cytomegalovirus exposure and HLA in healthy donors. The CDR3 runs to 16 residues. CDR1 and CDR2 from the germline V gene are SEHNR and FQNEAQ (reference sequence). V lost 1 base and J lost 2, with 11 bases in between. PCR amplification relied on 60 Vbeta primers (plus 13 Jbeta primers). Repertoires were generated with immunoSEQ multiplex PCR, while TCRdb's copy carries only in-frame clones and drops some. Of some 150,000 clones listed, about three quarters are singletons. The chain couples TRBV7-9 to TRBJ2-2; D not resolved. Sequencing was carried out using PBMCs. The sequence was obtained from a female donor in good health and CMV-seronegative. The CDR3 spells CASSLVASLNTGELFF. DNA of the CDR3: TGTGCCAGCAGCTTAGTAGCCTCACTTAACACCGGGGAGCTGTTTTTT.